What follows are 20 T cell receptor beta chains derived from one specimen sequenced in a study of cytomegalovirus exposure and HLA in healthy donors. Both 60 Vbeta primers and 13 Jbeta primers went into the PCR. The data were produced by immunoSEQ multiplex PCR, yet TCRdb's version contains in-frame clones alone and is incomplete. In the table there are some 150,000 clones, over 70% of which are singletons. The sample comprised PBMCs. These receptors were taken from a man aged 30-40 years in good health and CMV-seronegative.

The chain is built from TRBV7-9 and TRBJ1-3, with TRBD1 matching 8 bases. The junction had 6 bases not matched to a gene; V was cut back by 5 bases and J by 0 bases. This CDR3 has 16 amino acids. Germline CDR1 and CDR2: SEHNR and FQNEAQ (reference sequence). As DNA, the CDR3 is TGTGCCAGCAGCCCCCGGGACAGGAGCTCTGGAAACACCATATATTTT. This translates into CASSPRDRSSGNTIYF. Together with reference TRBV7-9 and TRBJ1-3, the CDR3 gives the full variable domain: DTGVSQNPRHKITKRGQNVTFRCDPISEHNRLYWYRQTLGQGPEFLTYFQNEAQLEKSRLLSDRFSAERPKGSFSTLEIQRTEQGDSAMYLCASSPRDRSSGNTIYFGEGSWLTVV.

The genes are TRBV28 and TRBJ1-1; TRBD1 agrees at 7 bases. The V segment lost 2 bases and the J segment 4 bases; nucleotides outside the gene matches: 1. The CDR3 is 13 amino acids. Germline V gives CDR1 MDHEN, CDR2 SYDVKM. This chain's CDR3 is CASSLDRATEAFF. For the CDR3, the DNA is TGTGCCAGCAGTTTAGACAGGGCCACTGAAGCTTTCTTT.

This clone was seen only a few times. The V and J genes are TRBV2 and TRBJ1-4; TRBD1 matches 8 bases. The germline gives CDR1 SNHLY, CDR2 FYNNEI. CDR3 size: 15 residues. V shed 0 bases and J 7 bases; nucleotides not matched to a gene: 4. CDR3 DNA sequence: TGTGCCAGCAGTGAAGCGGGACAGGCGACTGAAAAACTGTTTTTT. This translates into CASSEAGQATEKLFF. Full variable domain (rest looked up from reference TRBV2 and TRBJ1-4): EPEVTQTPSHQVTQMGQEVILRCVPISNHLYFYWYRQILGQKVEFLVSFYNNEISEKSEIFDDQFSVERPDGSNFTLKIRSTKLEDSAMYFCASSEAGQATEKLFFGSGTQLSVL.

This clone was seen a few times. The CDR3 here is CASSPQSGGEQYF. The CDR3 DNA reads as TGTGCCAGCTCACCACAGTCGGGGGGCGAGCAGTACTTC. The chain is built from TRBV18 and TRBJ2-7; TRBD2 agrees at 7 bases. V lost 1 base to trimming and J lost 6 bases; unmatched junction nucleotides: 3. Germline V CDR1 and CDR2: KGHSH, LQKENI. The CDR3 runs 13 residues.

This clone was seen a single time. The chain has TRBV15 and TRBJ2-3; D is ambiguous. The germline V and J ends were trimmed by 0 bases and 2 bases, with 9 bases remaining between them. This CDR3 is built from 15 residues. The germline V gene has CDR1 LNHNV and CDR2 YYDKDF (reference sequence). CDR3 sequence: CATSREQSSTDTQYF. For the CDR3, the DNA is TGTGCCACCAGCAGAGAACAGTCTTCCACAGATACGCAGTATTTT.

This clone was counted between two and nine times. The chain combines TRBV7-6 with TRBJ1-1; 7 nucleotides match TRBD1. The J segment lost 0 bases and the V segment lost 5 bases, leaving 12 bases of the junction unmatched. This CDR3 is built from 17 residues. Germline CDR1 reads SGHVS; CDR2 reads FNYEAQ. The chain's CDR3 is CASSIPGQVDMNTEAFF. In nucleotides, the CDR3 is TGTGCCAGCAGCATTCCCGGACAGGTGGACATGAACACTGAAGCTTTCTTT. Combining the CDR3 with reference TRBV7-6 and TRBJ1-1 gives the whole variable domain GAGVSQSPRYKVTKRGQDVALRCDPISGHVSLYWYRQALGQGPEFLTYFNYEAQQDKSGLPNDRFSAERPEGSISTLTIQRTEQRDSAMYRCASSIPGQVDMNTEAFFGQGTRLTVV.

As DNA, the CDR3 is TGTGCCAGCAGTCCGACAGGGGCGGGTAATCAGCCCCAGCATTTT. It specifies CASSPTGAGNQPQHF. V usage is TRBV27 and J usage is TRBJ1-5; 8 bases agree with TRBD1. CDR3 length equals 15 residues. The germline V gene encodes CDR1 MNHEY and CDR2 SMNVEV (reference sequence). J gave up 4 bases and V 5 bases, and 7 bases lay outside the gene matches.

The rearrangement uses TRBV19 and TRBJ2-7, with D unresolved. Trimming stripped 5 bases from V and 2 bases from J, with 16 bases between. Germline loops: CDR1 LNHDA, CDR2 SQIVND (reference sequence). The CDR3 is made up of 15 amino acids. CDR3 region: CASSREAAPPYEQYF. The DNA of the CDR3 is TGTGCCAGTAGTCGCGAGGCAGCCCCTCCCTACGAGCAGTACTTC.

The chain combines TRBV28 with TRBJ2-7; tentative D call: TRBD1 (6 bases). The CDR3 consists of 15 residues. Germline loops: CDR1 MDHEN, CDR2 SYDVKM. V shed 4 bases and J shed 4 bases, with 17 bases lying between them. CDR3 bases: TGTGCCAGCAGTTCCCTCCGACAGGCCCCTTACGAGCAGTACTTC. This sequence encodes CASSSLRQAPYEQYF. Full variable domain (remainder filled in from reference TRBV28 and TRBJ2-7): DVKVTQSSRYLVKRTGEKVFLECVQDMDHENMFWYRQDPGLGLRLIYFSYDVKMKEKGDIPEGYSVSREKKERFSLILESASTNQTSMYLCASSSLRQAPYEQYFGPGTRLTVT.

The chain carries TRBV7-6 and TRBJ1-1; 7 bases align to TRBD1. The CDR3 sequence is 16 residues long. Germline lookup yields CDR1 SGHVS and CDR2 FNYEAQ. V gave up 5 bases and J gave up 0 bases; unmatched junction bases: 9. DNA of the CDR3: TGTGCCAGCAGCCCCAGACAGGGTAAAATGAACACTGAAGCTTTCTTT. Encoded protein: CASSPRQGKMNTEAFF.

The chain has TRBV5-1 and TRBJ1-2, with 7 bases that match TRBD1. Losses at the gene ends were 4 bases for V and 6 bases for J; bases not matched to a gene: 6. This CDR3 has 13 amino acids. CDR1 SGHRS and CDR2 YFSETQ come from the germline V gene. In DNA form, the CDR3 reads TGCGCCAGCAGCAGGGACAGAGAACATGGCTACACCTTC. Translating it yields CASSRDREHGYTF.

V usage is TRBV21-1 and J usage is TRBJ1-6; TRBD1 is taken as the D call from the table, unchecked against the DNA. TRBV21-1 is labeled a pseudogene. CDR3 length: 19 amino acids. This CDR3 is CASSTEPDRAWNRDSPLHF. CDR3 in DNA: TGTGCCAGCAGCACAGAACCTGACAGGGCTTGGAATCGGGATTCACCCCTCCACTTT.

The genes are TRBV7-6 and TRBJ2-1; D is possibly TRBD2 (6 bases). V gave up 0 bases and J gave up 9 bases, with 18 bases separating them. The CDR3 totals 16 residues. The V gene's germline CDR1 is SGHVS and CDR2 FNYEAQ. CDR3 sequence reads: CASSLARAGRTGEQFF. The CDR3 DNA reads as TGTGCCAGCAGCTTAGCGAGGGCAGGGAGGACGGGTGAGCAGTTCTTC. The full variable domain, with the rest looked up from reference TRBV7-6 and TRBJ2-1, is GAGVSQSPRYKVTKRGQDVALRCDPISGHVSLYWYRQALGQGPEFLTYFNYEAQQDKSGLPNDRFSAERPEGSISTLTIQRTEQRDSAMYRCASSLARAGRTGEQFFGPGTRLTVL.

This clone appeared a single time. The chain links TRBV19 to TRBJ2-7; D possibly corresponds to TRBD2 (6 bases). With 1 base removed from V and 2 bases from J, the gap between germline ends came to 12 bases. The CDR3 is 15 amino acids. Germline loops: CDR1 LNHDA, CDR2 SQIVND (reference sequence). The CDR3 coding sequence is TGTGCCAGTAGTATAGTTGGAGGGGAGGCCTACGAGCAGTACTTC. Translating it yields CASSIVGGEAYEQYF.

The chain links TRBV6-1 to TRBJ1-5; D possibly corresponds to TRBD1 (5 bases). This CDR3 is 13 amino acids long. The V end was cut by 5 bases, the J end by 5 bases, with 10 bases between. CDR1 and CDR2 (germline): MNHNS, SASEGT. In DNA, the CDR3 is TGTGCCAGCAGTACAGGATACCATCAGCCCCAGCATTTT. Translation: CASSTGYHQPQHF.

The V and J genes are TRBV30 and TRBJ2-1, with TRBD2 identical over 11 bases. Trimming took 0 bases from V and 4 from J; bases not matched to a gene: 5. Germline V gives CDR1 GTSNPN, CDR2 SVGIG (reference sequence). The CDR3 runs 16 residues. In nucleotides, the CDR3 is TGTGCCTGGAGTGTATCTAGCGGGGGGCTGTACAATGAGCAGTTCTTC. This codes for CAWSVSSGGLYNEQFF.

DNA for the CDR3: TGTGCCACCGCAGGGGGTCGGGGACAGCCCCAGCATTTT. This gives the protein CATAGGRGQPQHF. The J gene is TRBJ1-5, the V gene TRBV15, with TRBD1 matching 7 bases. With V trimmed by 8 bases and J by 7 bases, 8 bases remained unmatched. Looked up from germline, CDR1 is LNHNV and CDR2 is YYDKDF (reference sequence). This CDR3 is 13 amino acids long.

The V call is TRBV4-3, the J call TRBJ1-2; D is uncertain. Looked up from germline, CDR1 is LGHNA and CDR2 is YSLEER. This CDR3 has 13 amino acids. Trimming cost V 0 bases and J 8 bases, with 10 bases left between them. DNA for the CDR3: TGCGCCAGCAGCCAAGAGAGGGAATCCGGCTACACCTTC. Encoded protein: CASSQERESGYTF.

V gene TRBV9 combines with J gene TRBJ1-1; 8 bases are a match to TRBD1. Germline V CDR1 and CDR2: SGDLS, YYNGEE. Losses at the gene ends were 3 bases for V and 3 bases for J; bases not matched to a gene: 4. The CDR3 runs to 14 residues. DNA of the CDR3: TGTGCCAGCAGCGGTGGACAGGGAGACACTGAAGCTTTCTTT. Encoded protein: CASSGGQGDTEAFF.

The gene calls are TRBV11-2 and TRBJ2-7, with 10 bases identical to TRBD1. Losses at the gene ends were 5 bases for V and 4 bases for J; bases not matched to a gene: 8. The CDR3 runs 15 residues. CDR1 is SGHAT and CDR2 is FQNNGV in the germline V gene. The CDR3 spells CASSPSDRGLYEQYF. DNA of the CDR3: TGTGCCAGCAGCCCTAGCGACAGGGGGCTTTACGAGCAGTACTTC.